This T cell receptor beta chain was sequenced in a study of blood T cell repertoires in COVID-19. Across the study: Material from acute and convalescent COVID-19 was sourced from the United States, Italy and Spain. In each case, the material was cDNA or gDNA derived from T cells, B-cell-depleted T cells, or PBMCs.

As handled by the study authors: Amplification from reference gene primers served as the basis for estimated nucleated cell counts. The table came from immunoSEQ multiplex PCR; TCRdb's copy has only in-frame clones and leaves some out. The DNA was the basis for D and trimming; V, J and clone size are from that table. Here the sample spans about 39,000 clones, 75% to 90% being singletons. Germline values: CDR1 SGHTA, CDR2 FQGNSA. V lost 8 bases to trimming and J lost 5 bases; unmatched junction nucleotides: 10. This CDR3 is 15 amino acids long. Material for sequencing was peripheral blood. This receptor was taken from a man between 60 and 75 years old with acute or convalescent COVID-19. The chain uses TRBV7-2 and TRBJ2-1; 9 bases are shared with TRBD2. The CDR3 coding sequence is TGTGCCAGCCGCCGGCGCGGGGGGGCCCACAATGAGCAGTTCTTC. Its translation: CASRRRGGAHNEQFF.